This T cell receptor (beta chain) was retrieved from a study of OX40 agonist ivuxolimab in advanced cancers. Study-level background: The dose-escalation group included hepatocellular carcinoma, melanoma, renal cell carcinoma and head and neck cancer. Three patients got partial responses; one had hepatocellular carcinoma and two had cutaneous melanoma. Study-wide points: The average count of expanded clones was higher among CD8+ T cells than among CD4+.

Comments on this clone: Its target is unknown.

At baseline, cycle 4 day 1, and cycle 7 day 1, blood was sampled. The data were produced by immunoSEQ multiplex PCR, yet TCRdb's version contains in-frame clones alone and is incomplete. Among around 46,000 clones listed, over 75% were seen once. This CDR3 region has 13 residues. CDR1 is LNHDA, CDR2 SQIVND, per germline (reference sequence). Unmatched junction bases numbered 2, after V lost 5 bases and J lost 4 bases. The sample consisted of CD4+ or CD8+ T cells sorted from blood, taken in a trial of the OX40 agonist ivuxolimab. This sequence was found in an adult with an advanced solid tumor such as melanoma, head and neck, liver or kidney cancer. The chain employs TRBV19 and TRBJ2-1; 7 bases fit TRBD1. Here the CDR3 DNA reads TGTGCCAGTAGTCGACAGGGATACAATGAGCAGTTCTTC. Amino acids: CASSRQGYNEQFF.